Described below is a single T cell receptor beta chain sequence and its context. It has no known antigen specificity. No much larger clone exists at a distance of one base, and base qualities are not known. These data originate in a study of blood T cell repertoires in COVID-19 (dated by TCRdb to 2018 to 2021). About the investigation overall: Collaborator samples came from the United States, Italy and Spain and covered acute and convalescent phases of COVID-19. The material from the prospective study consisted of cDNA or gDNA derived from T cells, B-cell-depleted T cells, or PBMCs. Deeply sampled blood TCRbeta repertoires from subjects exposed to, actively infected with, or recovered from COVID-19 were included in the dataset. A freely available public database, intended as a resource for researchers studying the immune response to SARS-CoV-2, is where the repertoires were released. The samples were drawn from the first 160 participants of the ongoing ImmuneRACE study and from some 1,300 subjects provided by 6 global collaborators. The sample metadata nearly always contained a de-identified subject ID, COVID-19 status, age in years and sex. Where available, HLA class I and class II types were obtained from metadata supplied by the sample provider rather than from assay-based typing. Study-level results and caveats: The quantity of clinical and demographic metadata differed by source and by participant and was supplied without curation.

The immunoSEQ Assay, a bias-controlled multiplex PCR, was used to amplify TCRbeta CDR3 regions from genomic DNA. The study's own analysis went as follows. The number of nucleated cells in each sample was estimated by amplification of reference gene primers within the assay. To quantify the absolute abundance of each unique TCRbeta CDR3 rearrangement, sequence reads were collapsed and filtered. Productive Simpson clonality was computed per sample as the square root of Simpson's diversity index over productive rearrangements. This is the immuneACCESS table as TCRdb keeps it, with only in-frame sequences that have V and J called. A part of the clones is gone; compared with another copy, unresolved V genes explain less than half, and the rest is unexplained. D and trimming were read from the DNA, whereas the V and J calls and clone size are those reported in that table. In this sample the table shows approximately 480,000 clones, roughly 87% of which occur a single time. 0.9% of the sample comes from the top ten.

Trimming at the junction amounts to 9 bases on V and 4 bases on J, and the germline ends lie 12 bases apart. Including cysteine and phenylalanine, the CDR3 has 12 amino acids. CDR3 DNA only is kept here, 36 bases in frame from base 1. From the germline V gene, CDR1 is MNHEY and CDR2 is SVGAGI. One collaborating source in Seattle enrolled patients during active infection and followed them longitudinally through the course of disease. Each collaborating institution followed its own protocols to collect whole blood in K2EDTA tubes. For TCRbeta analysis, collaborators shipped samples in one of three forms: frozen whole blood, isolated PBMCs, or DNA extracted from either of those sample types.

This receptor chain uses TRBV6-5 and TRBJ2-5; TRBD1 is perhaps the D gene, given 5 matching bases. The specimen was peripheral blood. The TCR was taken from a young man with COVID-19, enrolled during active disease. Here is the DNA: TGTGCCAGTTCAGGGTTTCCAGAGACCCAGTACTTC. Its protein reads: CASSGFPETQYF.